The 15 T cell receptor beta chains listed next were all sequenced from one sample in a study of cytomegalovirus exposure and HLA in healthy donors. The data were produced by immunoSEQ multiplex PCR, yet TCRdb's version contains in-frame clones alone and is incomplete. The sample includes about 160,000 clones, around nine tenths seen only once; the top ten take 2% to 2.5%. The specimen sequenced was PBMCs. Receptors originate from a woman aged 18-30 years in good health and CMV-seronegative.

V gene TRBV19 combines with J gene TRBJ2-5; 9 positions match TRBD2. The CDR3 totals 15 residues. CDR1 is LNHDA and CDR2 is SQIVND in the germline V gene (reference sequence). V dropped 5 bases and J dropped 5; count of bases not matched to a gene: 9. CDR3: CASSEIAGVGETQYF. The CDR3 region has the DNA TGTGCCAGTAGTGAAATAGCGGGGGTAGGGGAGACCCAGTACTTC.

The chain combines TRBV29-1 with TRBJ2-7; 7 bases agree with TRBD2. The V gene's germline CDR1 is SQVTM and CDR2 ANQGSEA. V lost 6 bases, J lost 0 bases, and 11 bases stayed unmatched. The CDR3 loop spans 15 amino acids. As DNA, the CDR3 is TGCAGCGTCATACCAAAGACGGGGGGCTCCTACGAGCAGTACTTC. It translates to CSVIPKTGGSYEQYF.

The CDR3 region is CASSQDKRGGGYGYTF. CDR3 nucleotides: TGTGCCAGCAGCCAAGATAAACGAGGGGGCGGCTATGGCTACACCTTC. This chain joins TRBV14 and TRBJ1-2; the match to TRBD1 covers 7 bases. The CDR3 has 16 amino acids. From germline, CDR1 is SGHDN and CDR2 FVKESK. The ends lost 0 bases at V and 4 bases at J; junction bases unmatched: 8.

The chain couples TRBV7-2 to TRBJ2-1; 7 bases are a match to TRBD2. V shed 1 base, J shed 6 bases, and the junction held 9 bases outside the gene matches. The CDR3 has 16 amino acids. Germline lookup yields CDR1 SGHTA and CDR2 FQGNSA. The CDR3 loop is CASSLDRGVSVNEQFF. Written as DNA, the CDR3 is TGTGCCAGCAGCTTAGATCGGGGGGTCTCCGTCAATGAGCAGTTCTTC.

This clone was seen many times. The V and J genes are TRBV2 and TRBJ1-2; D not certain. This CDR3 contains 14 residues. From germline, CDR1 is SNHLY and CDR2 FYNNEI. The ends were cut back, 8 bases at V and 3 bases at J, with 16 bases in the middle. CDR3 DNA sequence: TGTGCCAGCGGGGTAGAGAGGGCTTACTATGGCTACACCTTC. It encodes CASGVERAYYGYTF.

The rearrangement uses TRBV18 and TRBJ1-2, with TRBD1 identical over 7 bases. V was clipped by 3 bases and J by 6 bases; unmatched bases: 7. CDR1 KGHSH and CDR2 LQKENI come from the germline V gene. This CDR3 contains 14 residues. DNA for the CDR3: TGTGCCAGCTCACCTGGGACAGCCGCTAATGGCTACACCTTC. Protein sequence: CASSPGTAANGYTF.

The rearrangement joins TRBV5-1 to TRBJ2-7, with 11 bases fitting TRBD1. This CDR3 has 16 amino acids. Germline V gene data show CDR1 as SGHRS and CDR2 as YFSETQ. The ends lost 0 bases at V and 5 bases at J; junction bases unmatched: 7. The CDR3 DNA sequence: TGCGCCAGCAGCTTGGAGGGGACGGGACAGGGGGACGAGCAGTACTTC. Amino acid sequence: CASSLEGTGQGDEQYF.

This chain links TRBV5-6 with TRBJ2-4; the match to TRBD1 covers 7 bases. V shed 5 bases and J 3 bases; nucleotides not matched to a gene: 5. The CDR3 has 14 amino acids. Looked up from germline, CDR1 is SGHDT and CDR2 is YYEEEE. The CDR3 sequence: CASSRQGVKNIQYF. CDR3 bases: TGTGCCAGCAGTCGGCAGGGGGTCAAAAACATTCAGTACTTC.

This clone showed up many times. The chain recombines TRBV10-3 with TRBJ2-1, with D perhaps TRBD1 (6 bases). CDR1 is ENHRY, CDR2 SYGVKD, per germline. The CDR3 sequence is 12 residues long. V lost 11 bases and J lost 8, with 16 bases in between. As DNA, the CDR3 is TGTGCCTCGCGACAGGATGGGGATGAGCAGTTCTTC. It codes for CASRQDGDEQFF.

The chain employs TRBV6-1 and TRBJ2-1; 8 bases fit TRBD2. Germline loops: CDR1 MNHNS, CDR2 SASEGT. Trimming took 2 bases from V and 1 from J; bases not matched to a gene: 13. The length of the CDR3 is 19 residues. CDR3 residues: CASSEYPAGAQTSYNEQFF. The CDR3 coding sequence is TGTGCCAGCAGTGAATACCCAGCGGGGGCGCAGACGTCCTACAATGAGCAGTTCTTC.

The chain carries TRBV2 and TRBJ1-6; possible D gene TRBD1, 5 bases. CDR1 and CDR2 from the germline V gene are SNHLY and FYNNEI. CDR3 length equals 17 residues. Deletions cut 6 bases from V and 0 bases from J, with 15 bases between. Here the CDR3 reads CASRSDSFSSYNSPLHF. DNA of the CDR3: TGTGCCAGCAGAAGTGACAGCTTCAGCTCCTATAATTCACCCCTCCACTTT.

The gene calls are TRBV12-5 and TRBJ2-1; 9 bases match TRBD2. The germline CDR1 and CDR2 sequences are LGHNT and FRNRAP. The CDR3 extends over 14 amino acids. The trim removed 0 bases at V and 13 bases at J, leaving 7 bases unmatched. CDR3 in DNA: TGTGCTAGTGGTTTGGTAGGGCGGGGGGGCCTCCAGTTCTTC. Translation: CASGLVGRGGLQFF. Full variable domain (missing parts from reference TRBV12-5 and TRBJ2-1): DARVTQTPRHKVTEMGQEVTMRCQPILGHNTVFWYRQTMMQGLELLAYFRNRAPLDDSGMPKDRFSAEMPDATLATLKIQPSEPRDSAVYFCASGLVGRGGLQFFGPGTRLTVL.

CDR3 DNA: TGTGCCAGCAGAGGAGCGGGAGAACGTACCTACGAGCAGTACTTC. Protein product: CASRGAGERTYEQYF. The V gene is TRBV6-1, the J gene TRBJ2-7, with 8 bases matching TRBD2. The CDR3 length is 15 residues. J was trimmed by 2 bases and V by 6 bases; bases with no gene match: 9. The germline gives CDR1 MNHNS, CDR2 SASEGT.

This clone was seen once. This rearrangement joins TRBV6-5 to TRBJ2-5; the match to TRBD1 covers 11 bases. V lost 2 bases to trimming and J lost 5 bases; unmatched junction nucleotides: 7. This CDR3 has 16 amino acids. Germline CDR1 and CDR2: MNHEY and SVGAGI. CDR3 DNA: TGTGCCAGCAGTTACGTGGGACAGGGGGTGGGGGAGACCCAGTACTTC. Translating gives CASSYVGQGVGETQYF.

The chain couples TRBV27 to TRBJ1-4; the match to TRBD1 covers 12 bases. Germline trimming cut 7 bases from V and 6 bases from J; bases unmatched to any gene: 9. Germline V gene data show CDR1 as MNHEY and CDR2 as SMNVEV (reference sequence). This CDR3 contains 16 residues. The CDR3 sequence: CASNTGTGGRYEKLFF. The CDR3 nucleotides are TGTGCCAGCAACACCGGGACAGGGGGCCGGTATGAAAAACTGTTTTTT. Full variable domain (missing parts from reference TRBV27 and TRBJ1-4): EAQVTQNPRYLITVTGKKLTVTCSQNMNHEYMSWYRQDPGLGLRQIYYSMNVEVTDKGDVPEGYKVSRKEKRNFPLILESPSPNQTSLYFCASNTGTGGRYEKLFFGSGTQLSVL.